One and the same sample provided the 25 T cell receptor beta chains below, sequenced in a study of graft-versus-host responses after intestinal transplantation. Method: immunoSEQ multiplex PCR; TCRdb's copy keeps in-frame clones and lacks some. Among 5,100 or so clones, approximately 30% were seen once, and the ten largest hold over 7%. Plating of about 200,000 CFSE-labeled responder cells was done together with about 200,000 irradiated, violet-dye-labeled stimulator cells. The material was alloreactive CD8+ T cells from a mixed lymphocyte reaction culture, obtained before intestinal transplant. As to subset: CFSE-low proliferating T cells sorted from approximately 6-day pre-transplant mixed lymphocyte reaction (GvH or HvG direction). These receptors were collected from a human patient who received an intestinal transplant.

The chain couples TRBV11-2 to TRBJ2-1; the D gene could be TRBD1 or TRBD2 (5 bases each). Germline V lookup: CDR1 SGHAT, CDR2 FQNNGV. This CDR3 is 16 amino acids long. The ends were cut back, 5 bases at V and 0 bases at J, with 14 bases in the middle. DNA of the CDR3: TGTGCCAGCAGCCGGGACCCCCGGAGCTCCTACAATGAGCAGTTCTTC. It yields the protein CASSRDPRSSYNEQFF.

CDR3 sequence (DNA): TGTGCCAGTAGTATGGCACCGAGCTCCTACGAGCAGTACTTC. It is translated as CASSMAPSSYEQYF. This chain joins TRBV19 and TRBJ2-7, with no clear D. Trimming removed 3 bases from V and 0 bases from J, with 9 bases in between. The germline gives CDR1 LNHDA, CDR2 SQIVND (reference sequence). The CDR3 extends over 14 amino acids.

This clone counts as medium-sized (0.01 to 0.1%). This chain links TRBV27 with TRBJ2-1, with D unresolved. V lost 3 bases to trimming and J lost 3 bases, with 6 bases between them. Germline CDR1 is MNHEY and CDR2 is SMNVEV (reference sequence). CDR3 length: 13 residues. Here the CDR3 reads CASSLGSYNEQFF. In DNA form, the CDR3 reads TGTGCCAGCAGTTTGGGAAGCTACAATGAGCAGTTCTTC.

The table lists this clone with a few counts. A much more abundant neighbour one base away suggests this may be a read error. This sample includes further DNA sequences coding for the same CDR3. V is TRBV5-1 and J is TRBJ1-1, with TRBD1 as a possible D gene (5 bases). Germline-derived CDR1 and CDR2 are SGHRS and YFSETQ. The CDR3 is 14 amino acids. Trimming took 1 base from V and 2 from J, leaving 9 bases between them. The DNA for the CDR3 is TGCGCCAGCAGCTTGACAGGTGGCAACACTGAAGCTTTCTTT. Translated, it gives CASSLTGGNTEAFF. Filled out from reference TRBV5-1 and TRBJ1-1, the complete variable domain reads KAGVTQTPRYLIKTRGQQVTLSCSPISGHRSVSWYQQTPGQGLQFLFEYFSETQRNKGNFPGRFSGRQFSNSRSEMNVSTLELGDSALYLCASSLTGGNTEAFFGQGTRLTVV.

This sequence joins TRBV7-3 and TRBJ1-2; no firm D call. The V gene lost 5 bases and the J gene lost 8 bases, with 15 bases spanning the gap. Germline assignment: CDR1 SGHTA and CDR2 FQGTGA. CDR3 length: 13 amino acids. For the CDR3, the DNA is TGTGCCAGCAGCCCGGGGTTCGTGGGCGGCTACACCTTC. Translating gives CASSPGFVGGYTF.

J is TRBJ2-7 and V is TRBV19; D gene unclear. CDR1 LNHDA and CDR2 SQIVND come from the germline V gene (reference sequence). V lost 2 bases and J lost 4, with 15 bases in between. This CDR3 has 15 amino acids. CDR3 nucleotides: TGTGCCAGTAGTATACCCCGCGGTGGTCTATACGAGCAGTACTTC. Protein product: CASSIPRGGLYEQYF.

By sample fraction, this clone is large. Different DNA sequences within this sample yield the same CDR3. V is TRBV27 and J is TRBJ2-3, with 13 bases that match TRBD2. Trimming removed 4 bases from V and 1 base from J; junction bases left unmatched: 17. This CDR3 has 21 residues. Looked up from germline, CDR1 is MNHEY and CDR2 is SMNVEV (reference sequence). The CDR3 DNA sequence: TGTGCCAGCAGTTCTCACCCGGGACTAGCGGGATCCTGGGCGGGCACAGATACGCAGTATTTT. It codes for CASSSHPGLAGSWAGTDTQYF.

J is TRBJ2-7 and V is TRBV23-1, with D perhaps being TRBD1 or TRBD2 (5 bases each). TRBV23-1 is an ORF; its function is uncertain. There are 17 residues in the CDR3. Trimming removed 2 bases from V and 2 bases from J, with 19 bases in between. CDR3 DNA sequence: TGCGCCAGCAGTCAACCCCGGGACCCCGACGCGGCCTACGAGCAGTACTTC. Encoded protein: CASSQPRDPDAAYEQYF.

This clone showed up just once. This rearrangement joins TRBV5-5 to TRBJ2-3; D ambiguous. Trimming took 0 bases from V and 6 from J, leaving 14 bases between them. CDR1 is SGHKS and CDR2 is YYEKEE in the germline V gene (reference sequence). This CDR3 contains 15 residues. CDR3 region: CASSLGVVSVDTQYF. DNA for the CDR3: TGTGCCAGCAGCTTGGGTGTAGTTTCGGTCGATACGCAGTATTTT.

Of note for this clone: Since a much larger clone is just one base distant, this may be a read error. This rearrangement joins TRBV20-1 to TRBJ1-2, with a possible D match to TRBD1 (5 bases). The CDR3 covers 9 residues. V lost 5 bases and J 12 bases, leaving 10 bases between the germline ends. Germline V gives CDR1 DFQATT, CDR2 SNEGSKA (reference sequence). The CDR3 spells CSAGGRDTF. The CDR3 DNA sequence: TGCAGTGCTGGGGGTCGGGACACCTTC.

This clone was detected only a few times. The chain recombines TRBV19 with TRBJ2-2; no clear D. CDR1 LNHDA and CDR2 SQIVND come from the germline V gene (reference sequence). The CDR3 has 14 residues. The V and J ends lost 3 bases and 4 bases respectively, with 9 bases between them. The DNA of the CDR3 is TGTGCCAGTAGTATCGGATATCTCACCGGGGAGCTGTTTTTT. As protein: CASSIGYLTGELFF.

This clone is deemed large. The rearrangement uses TRBV27 and TRBJ2-2; 7 bases are shared with TRBD2. Germline V CDR1 and CDR2: MNHEY, SMNVEV (reference sequence). The trim removed 4 bases at V and 3 bases at J, leaving 2 bases unmatched. The CDR3 is 14 residues long. The CDR3 DNA follows: TGTGCCAGCAGTTCCGGACTAGACACCGGGGAGCTGTTTTTT. Translation: CASSSGLDTGELFF.

The chain recombines TRBV6-1 with TRBJ1-5; possible D gene TRBD1, 5 bases. Germline values: CDR1 MNHNS, CDR2 SASEGT. V was shortened by 0 bases and J by 4 bases, with 22 bases between the two germline ends. The CDR3 covers 19 residues. The CDR3 DNA is TGTGCCAGCAGTGAAGCGTTCTCCCCCACATACAGGACTAATCAGCCCCAGCATTTT. Protein sequence: CASSEAFSPTYRTNQPQHF.

J is TRBJ1-1 and V is TRBV2, with D hard to call. Deletions cut 4 bases from V and 7 bases from J, with 4 bases between. The length of the CDR3 is 10 residues. CDR1 and CDR2 from the germline V gene are SNHLY and FYNNEI. CDR3 in DNA: TGTGCCAGCAGTGGGTTTGAAGCTTTCTTT. The encoded protein is CASSGFEAFF.

This clone showed up just a few times. This chain uses TRBV9 with TRBJ2-7; 10 bases align to TRBD1. Looked up from germline, CDR1 is SGDLS and CDR2 is YYNGEE. V was clipped by 3 bases and J by 6 bases; unmatched bases: 9. The CDR3 covers 15 residues. This CDR3 reads CASSAPGTGVGEQYF. CDR3 nucleotides: TGTGCCAGCAGCGCCCCCGGGACAGGGGTAGGCGAGCAGTACTTC.

This clone was picked up a small number of times. The V and J genes are TRBV10-3 and TRBJ2-2; D is possibly TRBD2 (6 bases). With 4 bases removed from V and 4 bases from J, the gap between germline ends came to 16 bases. The CDR3 has 16 amino acids. Looked up from germline, CDR1 is ENHRY and CDR2 is SYGVKD. The CDR3 loop reads CAISGPLGDFTGELFF. Written as DNA, the CDR3 is TGTGCCATCAGTGGCCCTCTTGGGGACTTCACCGGGGAGCTGTTTTTT.

This clone was seen a handful of times. The chain links TRBV7-2 to TRBJ2-3; D remains unclear. The CDR3 runs to 11 residues. Germline-derived CDR1 and CDR2 are SGHTA and FQGNSA. V dropped 4 bases and J dropped 2 bases, with 1 base sitting between them. CDR3 in amino acids: CASSYTDTQYF. CDR3 nucleotides: TGTGCCAGCAGCTACACAGATACGCAGTATTTT.

The chain is built from TRBV15 and TRBJ1-5; a possible D gene is TRBD1 (5 bases). The CDR3 contains 15 residues. Germline V lookup: CDR1 LNHNV, CDR2 YYDKDF (reference sequence). V lost 8 bases and J lost 6, with 20 bases in between. This CDR3 is CATATDSAWGQPQHF. Written as DNA, the CDR3 is TGTGCCACCGCCACTGACAGTGCTTGGGGTCAGCCCCAGCATTTT.

This clone has a handful of counts. The chain carries TRBV25-1 and TRBJ2-5, with TRBD2 identical over 9 bases. In germline, CDR1 is MGHDK, CDR2 SYGVNS. This CDR3 is built from 16 residues. The V segment lost 1 base and the J segment 3 bases; nucleotides outside the gene matches: 6. CDR3 residues: CASSELGLALKETQYF. The CDR3 DNA reads as TGTGCCAGCAGTGAATTGGGACTAGCCTTAAAAGAGACCCAGTACTTC.

This clone came up a few times. This chain uses TRBV9 with TRBJ1-1; no reliable D call. CDR3 size: 12 residues. In germline, CDR1 is SGDLS, CDR2 YYNGEE. V was pared by 3 bases and J by 1 base, with 4 bases between. The CDR3 DNA follows: TGTGCCAGCAGCGCACGGAACACTGAAGCTTTCTTT. It yields the protein CASSARNTEAFF.

On this clone: Its ends do not fully match the called genes, so a read error is possible. This specimen includes other DNA sequences encoding the same CDR3. The V call is TRBV4-1, the J call TRBJ1-2; D is uncertain. Germline values: CDR1 MGHRA, CDR2 YSYEKL. The CDR3 has 16 amino acids. The CDR3 DNA follows: TGCGCCAGCAGTCAAGATGAAACCCAGGAGGCCTATGGCTACACCTTC. This translates into CASSQDETQEAYGYTF.

V and J are TRBV7-3 and TRBJ1-4, with a tentative D call TRBD1 (5 bases). The CDR3 contains 14 residues. Trimming shortened V by 0 bases and J by 4 bases, and 6 bases separated the two germline ends. Germline V CDR1 and CDR2: SGHTA, FQGTGA. The CDR3 coding sequence is TGTGCCAGCAGCTTAACAGGGGTTAATGAAAAACTGTTTTTT. Amino acids: CASSLTGVNEKLFF.

This rearrangement joins TRBV9 to TRBJ2-7, with a tentative D call TRBD2 (5 bases). The CDR3 has 13 amino acids. CDR1 and CDR2 from the germline V gene are SGDLS and YYNGEE. V was trimmed by 5 bases and J by 2 bases, leaving 11 bases between them. Here the CDR3 reads CASSERGPYEQYF. The CDR3 DNA sequence: TGTGCCAGCAGTGAACGGGGTCCCTACGAGCAGTACTTC.

The V gene is TRBV30, the J gene TRBJ2-1, with D possibly TRBD2 on 5 matching bases. CDR1 is GTSNPN, CDR2 SVGIG, per germline (reference sequence). Trimming cost V 0 bases and J 4 bases, with 13 bases left between them. The CDR3 runs to 15 residues. DNA of the CDR3: TGTGCCTGGAGTGTAACCGGGAATCTATACAATGAGCAGTTCTTC. Translation: CAWSVTGNLYNEQFF.

This clone has just a few counts. The V and J genes are TRBV7-3 and TRBJ2-7; 9 nucleotides match TRBD1. The CDR3 is 16 amino acids. The ends lost 4 bases at V and 3 bases at J; junction bases unmatched: 10. Germline CDR1 and CDR2: SGHTA and FQGTGA. The CDR3 DNA is TGTGCCAGCAGCTCACCGGGACAGGGTCGAGTCTACGAGCAGTACTTC. Its protein product is CASSSPGQGRVYEQYF.